This T cell receptor (beta chain) is from a study of vaccination effects on CD4 cells after COVID-19. Remarks on this clone: The target antigen is unknown.

CD4+ T cells specific for antigen were expanded with viral peptide pools by the ViraFEST assay before sequencing. Researchers isolated CD4+ T cells once approximately eleven days of culture had elapsed. Participants each got two BNT162b2 or mRNA-1273 vaccine doses. Cultures received IL-2 medium that replaced half the medium on days 3 and 7. The protocol was immunoSEQ multiplex PCR, while the TCRdb copy is restricted to in-frame clones and leaves out a portion. The sample lists roughly 70,000 clones; 70% to 75% were seen once. The CDR3 runs 14 residues. V dropped 1 base and J dropped 2 bases, with 7 bases sitting between them. Looked up from germline, CDR1 is SGHRS and CDR2 is YFSETQ.

The V and J genes are TRBV5-1 and TRBJ1-5, with D uncertain. The sample consisted of CD4+ T cells from PBMCs cultured with HCoV-229E spike peptides, taken after COVID-19 vaccination. The TCR sequence derives from a human donor who received a COVID-19 vaccine. CDR3 bases: TGCGCCAGCAGCTTGACAGTCGGCAATCAGCCCCAGCATTTT. Residues: CASSLTVGNQPQHF. Combining the CDR3 with reference TRBV5-1 and TRBJ1-5 gives the whole variable domain KAGVTQTPRYLIKTRGQQVTLSCSPISGHRSVSWYQQTPGQGLQFLFEYFSETQRNKGNFPGRFSGRQFSNSRSEMNVSTLELGDSALYLCASSLTVGNQPQHFGDGTRLSIL.